This T cell receptor beta chain was recovered during a study of T cell repertoires in cytomegalovirus infection. Across the whole study: A matching HLA type, together with CMV infection, was signaled by public TCR beta signatures.

Germline CDR1 and CDR2: SGHTA and FQGNSA. Trimming cost V 5 bases and J 5 bases; bases outside gene matches: 4. The CDR3 extends over 13 amino acids. Study results and caveats: Clonotype analysis showed dominance of the ex vivo response by HLA-C-restricted CMV-specific TCR beta clonotypes. Carriage of CMV together with the relevant HLA was identifiable through cumulative public TCR beta family frequency.

This clonotype was detected a few times. The target antigen is unknown. TCRdb re-derived calls from the reads in MiXCR, one entry per CDR3 protein. The sample has around 530,000 distinct CDR3 sequences, about a quarter seen once. The rearrangement joins TRBV7-2 to TRBJ2-3, with 7 bases lining up with TRBD1. Sequencing input: PBMCs. The sequence came from a human donor in good health (CMV status not recorded). Some clones in this sample may be carry-over from other donors' samples. The CDR3 nucleotides read TGTGCCAGCAGCCTCTGGACAGGAGATACGCAGTATTTT. Amino acids: CASSLWTGDTQYF.